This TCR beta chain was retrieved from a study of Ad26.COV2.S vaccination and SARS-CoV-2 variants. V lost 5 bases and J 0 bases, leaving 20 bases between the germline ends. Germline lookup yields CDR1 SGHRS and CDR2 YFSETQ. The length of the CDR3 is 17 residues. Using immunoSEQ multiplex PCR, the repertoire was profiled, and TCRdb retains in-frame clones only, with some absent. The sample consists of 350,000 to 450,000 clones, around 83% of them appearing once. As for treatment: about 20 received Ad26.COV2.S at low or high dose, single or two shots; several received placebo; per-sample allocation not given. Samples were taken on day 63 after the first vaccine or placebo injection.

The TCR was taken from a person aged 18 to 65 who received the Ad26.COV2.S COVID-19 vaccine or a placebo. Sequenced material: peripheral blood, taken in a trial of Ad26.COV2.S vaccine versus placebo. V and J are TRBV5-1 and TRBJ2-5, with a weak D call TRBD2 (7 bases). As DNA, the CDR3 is TGCGCCAGCAGTCTCAGGGGCGGGAGACGCGACCAAGAGACCCAGTACTTC. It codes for CASSLRGGRRDQETQYF.